A selection of T cell receptor beta chains follows, all from one sample in a study of shared clonotypes between healthy human individuals. Clones were sequenced by immunoSEQ multiplex PCR, and TCRdb holds only the in-frame ones, with some missing. The sample holds about 2,500,000 clones, 85% to 95% seen once. The sequenced sample consisted of naive CD4+ T cells sorted from blood. The receptors originated from a man aged 18 to 35 in good health. CDR3s include the opening cysteine and the closing phenylalanine or tryptophan. The D gene is left open where the match is weak. Only part of the rows carry a size: once, few, many, or a class if the clone is expanded.

TRBV5-6	-	TRBJ2-7	-	CASSVPGGTTYEQYF	TGTGCCAGCAGCGTCCCTGGGGGAACCACCTACGAGCAGTACTTC
TRBV7-2	-	TRBJ2-5	-	CASSTTYQETQYF	TGTGCCAGCAGTACAACATATCAAGAGACCCAGTACTTC
TRBV29-1	TRBD1	TRBJ1-1	-	CSLRDREATEAFF	TGCAGCCTTAGGGACAGGGAAGCCACTGAAGCTTTCTTT
TRBV21-1	-	TRBJ1-6	-	CASSKDRKQGNVDNSPLHF	TGTGCCAGCAGCAAAGACAGGAAACAGGGAAATGTGGATAATTCACCCCTCCACTTT
TRBV29-1	-	TRBJ2-5	-	CSVERGKETQYF	TGCAGCGTTGAAAGAGGGAAAGAGACCCAGTACTTC
TRBV10-3	-	TRBJ2-1	-	CAISESVAEQFF	TGTGCCATCAGTGAGTCTGTCGCGGAGCAGTTCTTC
TRBV5-1	-	TRBJ2-3	-	CASTISGRTDTQYF	TGCGCCAGCACCATATCCGGGCGGACAGATACGCAGTATTTT
TRBV9	-	TRBJ2-7	-	CASSVGRSAYEQYF	TGTGCCAGCAGCGTAGGACGGAGCGCCTACGAGCAGTACTTC
TRBV7-2	TRBD2	TRBJ2-3	-	CASSAYGTSGTTQYF	TGTGCCAGCAGCGCATACGGGACTAGCGGGACTACGCAGTATTTT
TRBV11-3	-	TRBJ2-3	once	CASSLGTDSTDTQYF	TGTGCCAGCAGCTTAGGCACGGATAGCACAGATACGCAGTATTTT
TRBV4-1	-	TRBJ2-7	-	CASSQARTAAYEQYF	TGCGCCAGCAGCCAAGCGCGGACAGCAGCCTACGAGCAGTACTTC
TRBV6-5	TRBD1	TRBJ2-7	-	CASRRDRDSYEQYF	TGTGCCAGCAGGCGGGACAGGGACTCCTACGAGCAGTACTTC
TRBV7-2	TRBD1	TRBJ2-5	-	CASSTGTGGRYETQYF	TGTGCCAGCAGCACAGGGACAGGGGGCAGGTACGAGACCCAGTACTTC
TRBV6-5	-	TRBJ1-1	-	CASRGRGFEAFF	TGTGCCAGCAGGGGGAGAGGGTTTGAAGCTTTCTTT
TRBV28	TRBD1	TRBJ2-7	-	CASSFGTGEAYEQYF	TGTGCCAGCAGTTTCGGGACAGGGGAGGCCTACGAGCAGTACTTC
TRBV6-6	TRBD1	TRBJ2-5	-	CASSRQGTQYF	TGTGCCAGCAGTCGACAGGGGACCCAGTACTTC
TRBV29-1	TRBD1	TRBJ1-1	-	CSVLTGANTEAFF	TGCAGCGTTCTTACAGGGGCGAACACTGAAGCTTTCTTT
TRBV5-1	-	TRBJ2-3	-	CASSSDGLPSTDTQYF	TGCGCCAGCAGCTCGGACGGCCTTCCTAGCACAGATACGCAGTATTTT
TRBV9	-	TRBJ1-2	-	CASSVGGANYGYTF	TGTGCCAGCAGCGTAGGGGGCGCAAACTATGGCTACACCTTC
TRBV30	-	TRBJ2-7	-	CAWTLGGYEQYF	TGTGCCTGGACCCTCGGGGGTTACGAGCAGTACTTC
TRBV18	-	TRBJ2-5	-	CASSPPRKGETQYF	TGTGCCAGCTCACCACCCCGGAAGGGGGAGACCCAGTACTTC
TRBV7-2	-	TRBJ1-2	-	CASKGQDNNYGYTF	TGTGCCAGCAAGGGGCAGGACAATAACTATGGCTACACCTTC
TRBV18	-	TRBJ2-5	-	CASSPPFGQETQYF	TGTGCCAGCTCACCACCGTTCGGGCAAGAGACCCAGTACTTC
TRBV29-1	-	TRBJ1-1	few	CSAHDPGEAFF	TGCAGCGCACATGACCCGGGTGAAGCTTTCTTT
TRBV28	-	TRBJ1-5	-	CASSFSHSGGNQPQHF	TGTGCCAGCAGTTTTTCCCACTCCGGAGGCAATCAGCCCCAGCATTTT
TRBV9	-	TRBJ1-2	-	CASSVGEAGGNYGYTF	TGTGCCAGCAGCGTAGGAGAGGCAGGAGGGAACTATGGCTACACCTTC
TRBV4-1	TRBD1	TRBJ2-7	-	CASSQGQGYYEQYF	TGCGCCAGCAGCCAAGGACAGGGATACTACGAGCAGTACTTC
TRBV27	-	TRBJ1-1	-	CASSFTLNTEAFF	TGTGCCAGCAGTTTTACCCTGAACACTGAAGCTTTCTTT
TRBV6-1	-	TRBJ2-3	-	CASSAFSADTQYF	TGTGCCAGCAGTGCCTTTTCTGCGGATACGCAGTATTTT
TRBV6-6	-	TRBJ1-5	-	CASRTLQGQPQHF	TGTGCCAGCAGAACACTACAGGGTCAGCCCCAGCATTTT
TRBV18	-	TRBJ1-1	-	CASSPDVGNTEAFF	TGTGCCAGCTCACCCGACGTAGGGAACACTGAAGCTTTCTTT
TRBV19	-	TRBJ1-1	once	CASTLSLQGYTEAFF	TGTGCCAGTACCCTAAGTTTACAGGGTTACACTGAAGCTTTCTTT
TRBV6-6	-	TRBJ2-6	-	CASSYTGSGANVLTF	TGTGCCAGCAGTTACACCGGCTCTGGGGCCAACGTCCTGACTTTC
TRBV10-1	-	TRBJ2-5	-	CASTPRTDQETQYF	TGCGCCAGCACACCTCGGACAGACCAAGAGACCCAGTACTTC
TRBV2	-	TRBJ1-6	-	CASSVGDSPLHF	TGTGCCAGCAGTGTGGGGGATTCACCCCTCCACTTT
TRBV11-1	-	TRBJ2-7	-	CASSLAASYEQYF	TGTGCCAGCAGCTTAGCGGCGTCCTACGAGCAGTACTTC
TRBV5-5	-	TRBJ1-2	-	CASSLGGGNYGYTF	TGTGCCAGCAGCTTGGGAGGGGGTAACTATGGCTACACCTTC
TRBV6-5	-	TRBJ1-5	once	CASFLTGSNQPQHF	TGTGCCAGCTTCTTGACAGGTTCGAATCAGCCCCAGCATTTT
TRBV6-1	TRBD1	TRBJ1-6	-	CASTDRGVYNSPLHF	TGTGCCAGCACCGACAGGGGGGTCTATAATTCACCCCTCCACTTT
TRBV7-9	-	TRBJ1-2	-	CASSDRQPNYGYTF	TGTGCCAGCAGCGATAGACAGCCTAACTATGGCTACACCTTC
TRBV2	-	TRBJ2-3	once	CASSEKNGVTQYF	TGTGCCAGCAGTGAAAAGAATGGGGTTACGCAGTATTTT
TRBV18	TRBD2	TRBJ2-7	-	CASSSLAGGSSYEQYF	TGTGCCAGCTCAAGCCTAGCGGGAGGGAGCTCCTACGAGCAGTACTTC
TRBV4-1	TRBD2	TRBJ2-2	-	CASSQELAGGPTGELFF	TGCGCCAGCAGCCAAGAGCTAGCGGGGGGGCCCACCGGGGAGCTGTTTTTT
TRBV6-5	-	TRBJ1-1	-	CASTTGRGGTEAFF	TGTGCCAGCACCACGGGCAGGGGCGGCACTGAAGCTTTCTTT
TRBV5-1	-	TRBJ2-7	-	CASSLASARSYEQYF	TGCGCCAGCAGCTTGGCCTCGGCGAGGTCCTACGAGCAGTACTTC
TRBV6-1	-	TRBJ1-5	-	CASRLIEGQPQHF	TGTGCCAGCAGACTGATTGAAGGGCAGCCCCAGCATTTT